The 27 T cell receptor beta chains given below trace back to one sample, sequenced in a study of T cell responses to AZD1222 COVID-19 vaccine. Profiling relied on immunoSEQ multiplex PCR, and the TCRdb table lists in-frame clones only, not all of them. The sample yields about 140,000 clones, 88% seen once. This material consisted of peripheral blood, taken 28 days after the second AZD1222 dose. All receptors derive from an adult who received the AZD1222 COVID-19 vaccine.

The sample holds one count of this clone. The CDR3 nucleotides are TGTGCCAGCAGTTTGGGCCGGGAAACCTACGAGCAGTACTTC. Protein product: CASSLGRETYEQYF. The rearrangement links TRBV27 to TRBJ2-7, with TRBD2 as a possible D gene (5 bases). The V end lost 3 bases, the J end lost 2 bases, and 11 bases lay between the germline ends. This CDR3 region has 14 residues. Germline V gene lookup returns CDR1 MNHEY and CDR2 SMNVEV (reference sequence).

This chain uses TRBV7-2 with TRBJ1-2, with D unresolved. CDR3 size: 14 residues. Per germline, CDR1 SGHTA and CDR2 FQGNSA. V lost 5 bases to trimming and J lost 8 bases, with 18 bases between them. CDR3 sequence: CASSPSQAAGGYTF. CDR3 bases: TGTGCCAGCAGCCCCTCGCAGGCGGCGGGCGGCTACACCTTC.

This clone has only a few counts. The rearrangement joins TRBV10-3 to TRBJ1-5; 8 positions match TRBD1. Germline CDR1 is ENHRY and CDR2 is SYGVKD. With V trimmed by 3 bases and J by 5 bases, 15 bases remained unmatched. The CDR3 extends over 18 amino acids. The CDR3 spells CAISDGRRGLGGDQPQHF. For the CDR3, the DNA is TGTGCCATCAGTGATGGGCGCAGGGGGCTGGGAGGTGATCAGCCCCAGCATTTT.

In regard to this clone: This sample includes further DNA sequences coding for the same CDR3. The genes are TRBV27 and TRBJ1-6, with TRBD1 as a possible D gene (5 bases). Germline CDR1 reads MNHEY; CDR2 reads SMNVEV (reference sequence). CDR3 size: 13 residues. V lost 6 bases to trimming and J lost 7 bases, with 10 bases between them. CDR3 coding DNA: TGTGCCAGCAGCCGGGACCGGAATTCACCCCTCCACTTT. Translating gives CASSRDRNSPLHF.

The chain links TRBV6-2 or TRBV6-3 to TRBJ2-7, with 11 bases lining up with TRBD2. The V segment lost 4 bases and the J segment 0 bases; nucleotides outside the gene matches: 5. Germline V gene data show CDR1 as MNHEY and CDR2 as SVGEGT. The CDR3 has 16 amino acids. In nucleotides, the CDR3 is TGTGCCAGCAGTTGGGGGACTAGCGGAAGCTCCTACGAGCAGTACTTC. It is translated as CASSWGTSGSSYEQYF.

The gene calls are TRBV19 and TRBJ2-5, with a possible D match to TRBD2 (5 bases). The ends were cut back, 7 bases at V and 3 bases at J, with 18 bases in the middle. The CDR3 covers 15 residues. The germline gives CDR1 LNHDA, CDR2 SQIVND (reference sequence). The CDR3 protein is CASKPVFGVKETQYF. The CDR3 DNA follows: TGTGCCAGTAAACCGGTTTTCGGGGTTAAAGAGACCCAGTACTTC.

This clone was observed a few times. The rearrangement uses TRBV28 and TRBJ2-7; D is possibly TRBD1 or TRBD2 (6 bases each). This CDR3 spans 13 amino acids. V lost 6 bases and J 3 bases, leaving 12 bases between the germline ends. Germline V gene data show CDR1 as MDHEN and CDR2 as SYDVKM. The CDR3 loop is CASRGGLIYEQYF. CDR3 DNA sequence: TGTGCCAGCAGGGGGGGCCTAATCTACGAGCAGTACTTC. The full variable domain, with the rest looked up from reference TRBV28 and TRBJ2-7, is DVKVTQSSRYLVKRTGEKVFLECVQDMDHENMFWYRQDPGLGLRLIYFSYDVKMKEKGDIPEGYSVSREKKERFSLILESASTNQTSMYLCASRGGLIYEQYFGPGTRLTVT.

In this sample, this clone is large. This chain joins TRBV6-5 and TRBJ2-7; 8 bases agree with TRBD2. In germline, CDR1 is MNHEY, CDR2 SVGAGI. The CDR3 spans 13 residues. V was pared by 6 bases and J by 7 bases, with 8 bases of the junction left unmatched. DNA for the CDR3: TGTGCCAGCAGCCCGGGGGGGTTAGGGGAGCAGTACTTC. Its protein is CASSPGGLGEQYF.

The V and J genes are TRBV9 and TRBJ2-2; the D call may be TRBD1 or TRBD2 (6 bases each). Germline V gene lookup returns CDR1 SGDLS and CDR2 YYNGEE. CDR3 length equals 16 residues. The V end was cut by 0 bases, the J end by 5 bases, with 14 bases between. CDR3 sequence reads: CASSVVGGGGTGELFF. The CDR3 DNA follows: TGTGCCAGCAGCGTAGTCGGAGGAGGGGGGACCGGGGAGCTGTTTTTT.

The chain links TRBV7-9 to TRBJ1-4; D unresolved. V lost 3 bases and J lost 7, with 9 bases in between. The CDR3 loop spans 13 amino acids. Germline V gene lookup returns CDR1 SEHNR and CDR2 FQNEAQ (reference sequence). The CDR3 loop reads CASSFVTGEKLFF. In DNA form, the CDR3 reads TGTGCCAGCAGCTTCGTCACGGGTGAAAAACTGTTTTTT.

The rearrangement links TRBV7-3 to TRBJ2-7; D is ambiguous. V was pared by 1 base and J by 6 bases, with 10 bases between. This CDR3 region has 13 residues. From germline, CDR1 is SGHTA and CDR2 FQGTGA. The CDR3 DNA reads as TGTGCCAGCAGCTTAAGGATGGGAACCGAGCAGTACTTC. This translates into CASSLRMGTEQYF.

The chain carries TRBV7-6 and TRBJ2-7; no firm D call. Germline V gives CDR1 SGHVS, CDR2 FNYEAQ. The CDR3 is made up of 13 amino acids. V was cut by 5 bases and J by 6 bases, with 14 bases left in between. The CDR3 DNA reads TGTGCCAGCAGCCCCGGCCCTGATCGCGAGCAGTACTTC. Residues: CASSPGPDREQYF.

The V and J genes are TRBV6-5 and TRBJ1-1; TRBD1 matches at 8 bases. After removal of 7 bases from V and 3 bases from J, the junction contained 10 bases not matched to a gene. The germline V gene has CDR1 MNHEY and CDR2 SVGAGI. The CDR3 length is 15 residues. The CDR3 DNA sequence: TGTGCCAGCATGCGATCCCAGGGGGCTTACACTGAAGCTTTCTTT. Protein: CASMRSQGAYTEAFF.

CDR3 protein: CASRVVLRGANEQYF. CDR3 bases: TGCGCCAGCAGGGTCGTACTTCGGGGGGCCAACGAGCAGTACTTC. The chain has TRBV10-2 and TRBJ2-7; TRBD2 might be the D (7 bases). Deletions cut 6 bases from V and 5 bases from J, with 20 bases between. Germline V gives CDR1 WSHSY, CDR2 SAAADI. This CDR3 comprises 15 residues.

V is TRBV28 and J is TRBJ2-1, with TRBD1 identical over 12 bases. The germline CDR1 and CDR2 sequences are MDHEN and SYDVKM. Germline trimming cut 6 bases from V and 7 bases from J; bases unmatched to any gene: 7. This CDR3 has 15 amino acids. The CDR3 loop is CASSPGQGALNEQFF. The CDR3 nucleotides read TGTGCCAGCAGCCCGGGACAGGGGGCGCTGAATGAGCAGTTCTTC.

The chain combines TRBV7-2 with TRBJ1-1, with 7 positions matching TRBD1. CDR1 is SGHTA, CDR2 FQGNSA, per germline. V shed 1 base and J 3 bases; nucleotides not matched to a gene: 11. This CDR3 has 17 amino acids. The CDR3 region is CASSLEGGAGLYTEAFF. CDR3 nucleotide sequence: TGTGCCAGCAGCTTAGAAGGGGGCGCAGGGCTCTACACTGAAGCTTTCTTT. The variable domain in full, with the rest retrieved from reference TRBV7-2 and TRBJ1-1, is GAGVSQSPSNKVTEKGKDVELRCDPISGHTALYWYRQSLGQGLEFLIYFQGNSAPDKSGLPSDRFSAERTGGSVSTLTIQRTQQEDSAVYLCASSLEGGAGLYTEAFFGQGTRLTVV.

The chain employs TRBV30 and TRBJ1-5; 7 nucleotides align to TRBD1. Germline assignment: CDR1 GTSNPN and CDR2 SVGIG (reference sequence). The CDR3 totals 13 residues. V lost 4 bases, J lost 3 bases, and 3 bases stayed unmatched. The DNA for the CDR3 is TGTGCCTGGACTAGGGGGCCCAATCAGCCCCAGCATTTT. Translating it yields CAWTRGPNQPQHF.

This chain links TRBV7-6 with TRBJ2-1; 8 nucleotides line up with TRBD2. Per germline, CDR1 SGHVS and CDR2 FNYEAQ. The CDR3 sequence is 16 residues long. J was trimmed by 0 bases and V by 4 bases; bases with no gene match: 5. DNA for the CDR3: TGTGCCAGCAGCTCGGGGGGGGCCGTCTCCTACAATGAGCAGTTCTTC. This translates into CASSSGGAVSYNEQFF.

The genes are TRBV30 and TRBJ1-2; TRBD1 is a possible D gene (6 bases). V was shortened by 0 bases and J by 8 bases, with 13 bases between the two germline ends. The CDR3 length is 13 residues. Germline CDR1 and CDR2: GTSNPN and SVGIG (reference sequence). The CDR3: CAWSVLGAGGYTF. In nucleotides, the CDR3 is TGTGCCTGGAGTGTATTGGGGGCGGGCGGCTACACCTTC.

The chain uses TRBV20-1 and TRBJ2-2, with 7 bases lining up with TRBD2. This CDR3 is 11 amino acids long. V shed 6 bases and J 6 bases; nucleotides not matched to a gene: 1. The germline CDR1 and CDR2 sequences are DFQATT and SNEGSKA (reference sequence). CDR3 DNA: TGCAGTGCCCGGGGGGCCGGGGAGCTGTTTTTT. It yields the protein CSARGAGELFF.

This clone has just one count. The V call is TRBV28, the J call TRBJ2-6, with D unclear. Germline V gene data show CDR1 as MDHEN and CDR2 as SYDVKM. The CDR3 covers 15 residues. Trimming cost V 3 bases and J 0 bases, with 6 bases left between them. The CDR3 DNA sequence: TGTGCCAGCAGTTTTATTGGCTCTGGGGCCAACGTCCTGACTTTC. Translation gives CASSFIGSGANVLTF.

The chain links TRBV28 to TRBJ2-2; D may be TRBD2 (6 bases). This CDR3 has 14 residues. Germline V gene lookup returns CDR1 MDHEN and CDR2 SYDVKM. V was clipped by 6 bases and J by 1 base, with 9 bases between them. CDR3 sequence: CASRRGLNTGELFF. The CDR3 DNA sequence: TGTGCCAGCAGGCGGGGACTGAACACCGGGGAGCTGTTTTTT.

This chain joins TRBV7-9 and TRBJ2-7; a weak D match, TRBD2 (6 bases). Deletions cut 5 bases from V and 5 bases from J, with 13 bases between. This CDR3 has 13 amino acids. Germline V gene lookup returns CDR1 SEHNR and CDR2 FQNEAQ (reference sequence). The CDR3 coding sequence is TGTGCCAGCAGCCCCCCTAGGGAGGACGAGCAGTACTTC. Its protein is CASSPPREDEQYF.

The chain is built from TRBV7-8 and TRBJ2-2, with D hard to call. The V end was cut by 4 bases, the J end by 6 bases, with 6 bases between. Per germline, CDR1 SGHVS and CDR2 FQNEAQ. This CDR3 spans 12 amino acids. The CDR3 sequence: CASSSVPGELFF. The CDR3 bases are TGTGCCAGCAGCTCCGTCCCCGGGGAGCTGTTTTTT.

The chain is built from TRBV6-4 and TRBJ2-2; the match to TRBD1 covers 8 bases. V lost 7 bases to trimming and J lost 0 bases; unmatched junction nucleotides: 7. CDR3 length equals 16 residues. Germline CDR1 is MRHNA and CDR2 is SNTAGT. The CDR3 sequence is CASKVQGDANTGELFF. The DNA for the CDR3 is TGTGCCAGCAAGGTACAGGGGGACGCGAACACCGGGGAGCTGTTTTTT.

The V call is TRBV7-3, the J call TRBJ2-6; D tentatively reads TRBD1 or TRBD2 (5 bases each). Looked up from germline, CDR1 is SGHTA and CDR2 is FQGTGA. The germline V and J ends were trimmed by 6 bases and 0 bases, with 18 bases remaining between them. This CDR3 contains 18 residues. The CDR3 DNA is TGTGCCAGCAGACGCTTTGGCAGGGAGAGCTCTGGGGCCAACGTCCTGACTTTC. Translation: CASRRFGRESSGANVLTF.

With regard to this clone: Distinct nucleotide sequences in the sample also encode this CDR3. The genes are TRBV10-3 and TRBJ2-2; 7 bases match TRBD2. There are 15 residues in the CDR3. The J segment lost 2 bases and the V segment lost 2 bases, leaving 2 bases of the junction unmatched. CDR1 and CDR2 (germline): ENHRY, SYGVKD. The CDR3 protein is CAISESGTNTGELFF. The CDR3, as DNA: TGTGCCATCAGTGAGAGCGGGACTAACACCGGGGAGCTGTTTTTT.